The TCR beta chain described here comes from a study of tumour-infiltrating T cells in Burkitt lymphoma (dated by TCRdb to the early 2020s). About the study as a whole: TCR repertoire data were compared against clinical outcome, and productive clonality predicted overall survival and progression-free survival independently of established prognostic factors such as age at diagnosis.

Libraries were constructed by the immunoSEQ multiplex PCR assay. Drawn from immuneACCESS, this table holds only the in-frame rearrangements with V and J called that TCRdb kept. Clones are partly lost; checked studies trace under half to an unresolved V gene and leave the rest unexplained. In this sample the table shows several thousand clones, over 65% of which occur a single time. The ten largest clones represent about 37% of the sample. Of note for this clone: The clone's antigen remains unknown. Base-call qualities are not available, and no considerably larger clone is one nucleotide away.

The sample was tumor tissue. The clonotype was recovered from a human donor with diffuse large B-cell lymphoma.

In nucleotide form, the sequence is TGTGCCAGCAGCCCACAGGTCGCGAACACCGGGGAGCTGTTTTTT. Translated, it reads CASSPQVANTGELFF. This chain is built from TRBV9 and TRBJ2-2; the D gene is perhaps TRBD1, on 5 matching bases. CDR1 and CDR2 are drawn from the germline V gene: SGDLS, YYNGEE. Taken from cysteine to phenylalanine, the CDR3 has 15 residues. Only the CDR3 DNA is retained, 45 bases long and in frame from the first base. Between the V and J ends, shortened by 4 bases and 0 bases respectively, the junction contains 10 bases.